Listed below are T cell receptor beta chains from one sample, sequenced in a study of somatic mutations in cytotoxic T cells in rheumatoid arthritis. Assay: immunoSEQ multiplex PCR; the TCRdb copy retains only in-frame clones and omits some. The sample has approximately 33,000 clones, approximately 80% seen once. The sequenced sample consisted of CD8+ T cells sorted from blood. The receptors stem from a man between 35 and 55 years old in good health. CDR3s include the opening cysteine and the closing phenylalanine or tryptophan. The D gene is left open where the match is weak. Clone sizes are given selectively: once, few, many, or a class where the clone is expanded.

V: TRBV21-1
J: TRBJ2-3
size: .
D: .
CDR3: CASTGRQGGTYGTDTQYF
DNA: TGTGCCAGCACCGGAAGGCAGGGAGGTACCTACGGCACAGATACGCAGTATTTT

V: TRBV7-9
J: TRBJ2-2
size: .
D: .
CDR3: CASSLGAYADTGELFF
DNA: TGTGCCAGCAGCTTAGGCGCTTACGCGGACACCGGGGAGCTGTTTTTT

V: TRBV7-2
J: TRBJ1-5
size: few
D: TRBD1
CDR3: CASSLGTGDQPQHF
DNA: TGTGCCAGCAGCTTAGGGACAGGGGATCAGCCCCAGCATTTT

V: TRBV21-1
J: TRBJ1-1
size: .
D: .
CDR3: CASSNCDSNTEAFF
DNA: TGTGCCAGCAGCAATTGCGATAGTAACACTGAAGCTTTCTTT

V: TRBV15
J: TRBJ1-5
size: .
D: .
CDR3: CATSRPNQPQHF
DNA: TGTGCCACCAGCAGGCCCAATCAGCCCCAGCATTTT

V: TRBV19
J: TRBJ2-7
size: few
D: TRBD2
CDR3: CASSMTSGSSEQYF
DNA: TGTGCCAGTAGTATGACTAGCGGGAGTTCCGAGCAGTACTTC

V: TRBV19
J: TRBJ2-1
size: .
D: TRBD1
CDR3: CATRMTGQSSYNEQFF
DNA: TGTGCCACCCGTATGACAGGGCAAAGCTCCTACAATGAGCAGTTCTTC

V: TRBV4-2
J: TRBJ2-7
size: .
D: .
CDR3: CASSWTGGEQYF
DNA: TGTGCCAGCAGTTGGACGGGTGGCGAGCAGTACTTC

V: TRBV13
J: TRBJ1-2
size: .
D: .
CDR3: CASSSMGPGGLRNYGYTF
DNA: TGTGCCAGCAGCTCAATGGGCCCGGGGGGACTAAGGAACTATGGCTACACCTTC

V: TRBV18
J: TRBJ2-2
size: .
D: .
CDR3: CASSPPRERVNTGELFF
DNA: TGTGCCAGCTCACCACCGCGCGAGCGGGTTAACACCGGGGAGCTGTTTTTT

V: TRBV7-9
J: TRBJ1-3
size: few
D: .
CDR3: CASSAKRGETGGNTIYF
DNA: TGTGCCAGCAGCGCCAAAAGAGGGGAGACGGGGGGAAACACCATATATTTT

V: TRBV27
J: TRBJ2-7
size: .
D: TRBD1
CDR3: CASSQNPRGLYEQYF
DNA: TGTGCCAGCAGTCAAAACCCCAGGGGGCTCTACGAGCAGTACTTC

V: TRBV5-1
J: TRBJ2-7
size: few
D: TRBD2
CDR3: CASSRGLGSYEQYF
DNA: TGCGCCAGCAGCAGGGGACTAGGGTCCTACGAGCAGTACTTC

V: TRBV5-1
J: TRBJ2-3
size: .
D: TRBD2
CDR3: CASSLTSGGTDTQYF
DNA: TGCGCCAGCAGCTTGACTAGCGGAGGCACAGATACGCAGTATTTT

V: TRBV11-1
J: TRBJ2-7
size: .
D: TRBD1
CDR3: CASSLVGQGPTYEQYF
DNA: TGTGCCAGCAGCTTAGTGGGACAGGGGCCCACCTACGAGCAGTACTTC

V: TRBV6-5
J: TRBJ1-1
size: .
D: .
CDR3: CASMTGGGTEAFF
DNA: TGTGCCAGCATGACTGGGGGAGGGACTGAAGCTTTCTTT

V: TRBV19
J: TRBJ2-7
size: .
D: .
CDR3: CASSIGREVNEQYF
DNA: TGTGCCAGTAGTATCGGCAGGGAAGTTAATGAGCAGTACTTC